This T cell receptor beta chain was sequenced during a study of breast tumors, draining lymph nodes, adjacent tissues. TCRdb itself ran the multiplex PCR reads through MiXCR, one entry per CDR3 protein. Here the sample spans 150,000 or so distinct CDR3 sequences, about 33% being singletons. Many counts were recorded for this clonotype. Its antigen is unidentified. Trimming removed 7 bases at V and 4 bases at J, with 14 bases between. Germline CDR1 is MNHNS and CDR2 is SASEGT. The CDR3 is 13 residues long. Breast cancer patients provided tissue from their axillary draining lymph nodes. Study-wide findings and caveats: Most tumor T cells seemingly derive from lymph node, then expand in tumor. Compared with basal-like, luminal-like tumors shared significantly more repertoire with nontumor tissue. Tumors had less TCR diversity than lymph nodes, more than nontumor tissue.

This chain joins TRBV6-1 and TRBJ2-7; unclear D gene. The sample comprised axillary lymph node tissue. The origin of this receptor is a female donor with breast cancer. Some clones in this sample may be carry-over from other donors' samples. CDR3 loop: CASTPDLKYEQYF. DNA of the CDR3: TGTGCCAGCACCCCGGACCTCAAGTACGAGCAGTACTTC.